This TCR beta chain was sequenced in a study of patients and donors after allogeneic stem cell transplantation. The CDR3 length is 17 residues. Trimming shortened V by 2 bases and J by 7 bases, and 21 bases separated the two germline ends. CDR1 DFQATT and CDR2 SNEGSKA come from the germline V gene (reference sequence). TCRdb redid the calling of the RT-PCR reads with MiXCR, one entry per CDR3 protein. The data show about 230,000 distinct CDR3 sequences, less than 15% seen once. Input material: blood, either unsorted or a sorted T cell fraction (not recorded which). The chain uses TRBV20-1 and TRBJ1-6, with D possibly being TRBD1 (5 bases). This receptor was obtained from a human donor who was either an allogeneic HSCT recipient or a stem cell or donor lymphocyte infusion donor (not recorded which). It is not recorded whose cells these are; they may come from a transplant donor. The CDR3 coding sequence is TGCAGTGCTAGACGAGATCAGGCCGGGACGGTGAATTCACCCCTCCACTTT. Its translation: CSARRDQAGTVNSPLHF.